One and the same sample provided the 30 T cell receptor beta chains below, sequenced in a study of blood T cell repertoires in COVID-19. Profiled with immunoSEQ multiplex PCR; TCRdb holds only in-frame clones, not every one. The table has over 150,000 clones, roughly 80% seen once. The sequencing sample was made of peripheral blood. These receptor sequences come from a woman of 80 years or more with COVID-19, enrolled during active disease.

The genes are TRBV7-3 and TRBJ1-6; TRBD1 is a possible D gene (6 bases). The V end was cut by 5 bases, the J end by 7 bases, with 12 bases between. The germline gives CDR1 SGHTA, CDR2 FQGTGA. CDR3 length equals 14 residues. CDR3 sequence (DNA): TGTGCCAGCAGCCAAGGGACAAGAAATTCACCCCTCCACTTT. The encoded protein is CASSQGTRNSPLHF.

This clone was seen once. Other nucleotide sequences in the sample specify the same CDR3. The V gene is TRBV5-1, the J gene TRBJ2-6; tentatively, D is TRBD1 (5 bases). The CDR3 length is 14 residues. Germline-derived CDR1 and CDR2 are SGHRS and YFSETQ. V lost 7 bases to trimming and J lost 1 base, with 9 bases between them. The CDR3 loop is CASRRDSGANVLTF. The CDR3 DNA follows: TGCGCCAGCCGCAGGGATTCTGGGGCCAACGTCCTGACTTTC.

The CDR3 spells CASSVDHLPYNEQFF. The CDR3 nucleotides read TGTGCCAGCAGCGTAGATCACCTACCTTACAATGAGCAGTTCTTC. The V and J genes are TRBV9 and TRBJ2-1; unclear D gene. Trimming pared 0 bases from V and 4 bases from J, leaving 11 bases between. Germline loops: CDR1 SGDLS, CDR2 YYNGEE. The CDR3 is 15 amino acids.

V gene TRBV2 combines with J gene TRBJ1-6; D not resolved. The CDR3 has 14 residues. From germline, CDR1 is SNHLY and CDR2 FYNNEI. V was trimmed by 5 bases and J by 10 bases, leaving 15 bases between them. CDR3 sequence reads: CASSPSREVSPLHF. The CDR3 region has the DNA TGTGCCAGCAGTCCGTCCCGGGAGGTGTCACCCCTCCACTTT. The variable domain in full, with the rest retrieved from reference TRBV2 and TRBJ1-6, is EPEVTQTPSHQVTQMGQEVILRCVPISNHLYFYWYRQILGQKVEFLVSFYNNEISEKSEIFDDQFSVERPDGSNFTLKIRSTKLEDSAMYFCASSPSREVSPLHFGNGTRLTVT.

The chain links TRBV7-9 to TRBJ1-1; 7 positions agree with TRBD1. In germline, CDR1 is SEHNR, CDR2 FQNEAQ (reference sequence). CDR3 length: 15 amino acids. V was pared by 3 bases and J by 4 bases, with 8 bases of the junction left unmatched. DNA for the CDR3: TGTGCCAGCAGCTTCGGACAGGCAGGTGGCACTGAAGCTTTCTTT. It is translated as CASSFGQAGGTEAFF.

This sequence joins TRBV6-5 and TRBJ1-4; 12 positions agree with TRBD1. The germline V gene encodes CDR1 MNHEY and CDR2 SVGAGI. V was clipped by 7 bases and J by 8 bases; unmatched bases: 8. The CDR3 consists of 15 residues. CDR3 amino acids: CASKILGTGGEKLFF. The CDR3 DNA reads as TGTGCCAGCAAGATCCTGGGGACAGGGGGCGAAAAACTGTTTTTT.

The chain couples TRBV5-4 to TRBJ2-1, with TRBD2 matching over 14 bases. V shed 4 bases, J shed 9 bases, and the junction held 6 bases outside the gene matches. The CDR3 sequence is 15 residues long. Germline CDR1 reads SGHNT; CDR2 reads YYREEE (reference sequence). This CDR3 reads CASSPGTSGSVEQFF. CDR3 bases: TGTGCCAGCAGCCCCGGGACTAGCGGGAGTGTTGAGCAGTTCTTC.

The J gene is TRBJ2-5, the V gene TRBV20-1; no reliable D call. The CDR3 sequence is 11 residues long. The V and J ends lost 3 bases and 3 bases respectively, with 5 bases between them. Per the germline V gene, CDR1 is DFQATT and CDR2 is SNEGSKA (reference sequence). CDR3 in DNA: TGCAGTGCTAGCCGGGAAGAGACCCAGTACTTC. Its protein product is CSASREETQYF.

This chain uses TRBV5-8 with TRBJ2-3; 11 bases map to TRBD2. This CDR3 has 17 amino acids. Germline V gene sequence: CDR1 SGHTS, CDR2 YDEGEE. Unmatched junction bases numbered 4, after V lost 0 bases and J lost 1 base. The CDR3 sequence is CASSLATTSGGTDTQYF. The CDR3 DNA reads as TGTGCCAGCAGCTTGGCCACGACTAGCGGGGGCACAGATACGCAGTATTTT.

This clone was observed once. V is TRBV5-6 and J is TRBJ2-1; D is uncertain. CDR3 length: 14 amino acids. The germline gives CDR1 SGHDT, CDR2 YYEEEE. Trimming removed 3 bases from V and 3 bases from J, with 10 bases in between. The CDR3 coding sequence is TGTGCCAGCAGCTCCCCAGTCCACTACAATGAGCAGTTCTTC. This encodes CASSSPVHYNEQFF.

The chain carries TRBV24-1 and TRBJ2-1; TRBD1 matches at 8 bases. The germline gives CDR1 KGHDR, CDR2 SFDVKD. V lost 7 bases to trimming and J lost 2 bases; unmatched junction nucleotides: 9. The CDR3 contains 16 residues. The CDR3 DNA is TGTGCCACCAGCCCAGCCGGGACAGGACCCTACAATGAGCAGTTCTTC. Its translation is CATSPAGTGPYNEQFF.

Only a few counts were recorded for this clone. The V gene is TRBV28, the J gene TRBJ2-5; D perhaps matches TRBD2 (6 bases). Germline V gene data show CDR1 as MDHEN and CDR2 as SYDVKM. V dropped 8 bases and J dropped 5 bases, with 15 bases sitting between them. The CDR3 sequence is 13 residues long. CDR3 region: CASGRRGSETQYF. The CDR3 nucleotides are TGTGCCAGCGGTCGGCGGGGAAGTGAGACCCAGTACTTC.

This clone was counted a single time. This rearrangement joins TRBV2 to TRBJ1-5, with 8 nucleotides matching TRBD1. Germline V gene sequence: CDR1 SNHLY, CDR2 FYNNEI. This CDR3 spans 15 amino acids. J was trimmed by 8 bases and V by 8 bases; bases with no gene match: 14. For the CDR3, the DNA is TGTGCCAGCCGCTCGACAGGGGAGTCAGGTGAGCCCCAGCATTTT. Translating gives CASRSTGESGEPQHF.

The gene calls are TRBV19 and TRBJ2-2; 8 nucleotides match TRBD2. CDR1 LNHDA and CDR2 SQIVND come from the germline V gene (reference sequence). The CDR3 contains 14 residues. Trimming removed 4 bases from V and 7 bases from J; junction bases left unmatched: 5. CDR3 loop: CASSTRGGVGELFF. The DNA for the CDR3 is TGTGCCAGTAGTACCCGGGGGGGAGTCGGGGAGCTGTTTTTT.

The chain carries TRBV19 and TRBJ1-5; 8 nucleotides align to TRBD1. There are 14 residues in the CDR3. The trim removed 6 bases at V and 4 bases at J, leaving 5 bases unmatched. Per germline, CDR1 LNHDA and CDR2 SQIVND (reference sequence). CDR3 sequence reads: CASRDRVWNQPQHF. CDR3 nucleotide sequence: TGTGCCAGTAGGGACAGGGTATGGAATCAGCCCCAGCATTTT.

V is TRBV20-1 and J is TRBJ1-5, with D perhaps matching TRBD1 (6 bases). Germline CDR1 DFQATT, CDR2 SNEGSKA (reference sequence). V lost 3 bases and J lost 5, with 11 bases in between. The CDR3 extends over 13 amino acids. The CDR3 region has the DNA TGCAGTGCTAGTAGGGCAGGGGATCAGCCCCAGCATTTT. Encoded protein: CSASRAGDQPQHF.

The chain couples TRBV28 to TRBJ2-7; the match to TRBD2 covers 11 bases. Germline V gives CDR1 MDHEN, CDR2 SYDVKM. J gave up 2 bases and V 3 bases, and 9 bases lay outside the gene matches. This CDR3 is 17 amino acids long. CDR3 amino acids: CASSLGGVSGRAYEQYF. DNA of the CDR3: TGTGCCAGCAGTTTGGGGGGGGTTAGCGGGAGGGCCTACGAGCAGTACTTC.

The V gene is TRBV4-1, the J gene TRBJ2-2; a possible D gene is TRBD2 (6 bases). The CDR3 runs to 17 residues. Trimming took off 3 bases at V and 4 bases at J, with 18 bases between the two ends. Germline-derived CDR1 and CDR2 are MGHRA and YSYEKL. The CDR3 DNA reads TGCGCCAGCAGCCACCCCCCTCCGGGACTCAGCACCGGGGAGCTGTTTTTT. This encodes CASSHPPPGLSTGELFF.

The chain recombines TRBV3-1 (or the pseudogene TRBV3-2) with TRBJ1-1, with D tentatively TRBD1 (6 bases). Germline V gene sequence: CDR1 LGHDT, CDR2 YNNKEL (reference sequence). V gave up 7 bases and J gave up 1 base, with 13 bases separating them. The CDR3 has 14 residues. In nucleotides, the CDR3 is TGTGCCAGCAACCTTAGGGGGAGGAACACTGAAGCTTTCTTT. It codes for CASNLRGRNTEAFF.

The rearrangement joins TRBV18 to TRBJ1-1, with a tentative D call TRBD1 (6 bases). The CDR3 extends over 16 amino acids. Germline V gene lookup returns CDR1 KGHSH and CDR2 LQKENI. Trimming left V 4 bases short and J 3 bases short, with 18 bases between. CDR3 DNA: TGTGCCAGCTCACTCCCCCCGGGACAAGGGGACACTGAAGCTTTCTTT. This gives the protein CASSLPPGQGDTEAFF. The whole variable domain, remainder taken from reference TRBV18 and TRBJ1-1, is NAGVMQNPRHLVRRRGQEARLRCSPMKGHSHVYWYRQLPEEGLKFMVYLQKENIIDESGMPKERFSAEFPKEGPSILRIQQVVRGDSAAYFCASSLPPGQGDTEAFFGQGTRLTVV.

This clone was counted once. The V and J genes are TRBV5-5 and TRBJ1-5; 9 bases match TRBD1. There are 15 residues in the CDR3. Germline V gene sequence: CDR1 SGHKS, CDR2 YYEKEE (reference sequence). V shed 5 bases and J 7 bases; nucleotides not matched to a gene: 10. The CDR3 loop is CASRPADRGGQPQHF. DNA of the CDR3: TGTGCCAGCAGGCCAGCCGACAGGGGGGGCCAGCCCCAGCATTTT.

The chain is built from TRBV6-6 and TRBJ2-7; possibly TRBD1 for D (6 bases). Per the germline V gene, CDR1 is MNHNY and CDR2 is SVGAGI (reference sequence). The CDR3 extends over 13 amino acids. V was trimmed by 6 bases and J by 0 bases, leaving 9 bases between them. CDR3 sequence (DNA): TGTGCCAGCAGACAGGGTGGCTCCTACGAGCAGTACTTC. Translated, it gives CASRQGGSYEQYF.

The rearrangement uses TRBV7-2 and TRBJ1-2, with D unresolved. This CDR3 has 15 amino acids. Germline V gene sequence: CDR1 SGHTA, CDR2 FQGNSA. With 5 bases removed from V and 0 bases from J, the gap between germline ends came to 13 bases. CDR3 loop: CASSLLGLANYGYTF. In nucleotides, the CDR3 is TGTGCCAGCAGCCTTCTTGGGCTGGCTAACTATGGCTACACCTTC.

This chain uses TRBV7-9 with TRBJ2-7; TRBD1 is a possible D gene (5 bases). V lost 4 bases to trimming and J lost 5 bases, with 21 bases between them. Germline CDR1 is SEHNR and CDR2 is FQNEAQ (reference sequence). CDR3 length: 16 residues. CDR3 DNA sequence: TGTGCCAGCAGCTCAAGGGGCAGAGCACCTGCGGACGAGCAGTACTTC. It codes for CASSSRGRAPADEQYF.

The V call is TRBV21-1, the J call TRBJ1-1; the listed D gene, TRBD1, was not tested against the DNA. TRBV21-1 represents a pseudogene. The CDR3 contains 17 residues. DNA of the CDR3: TGTGCCAGCAGCTCTAACCCGAGACAGGGCTGGAGCACTGAAGCTTTCTTT. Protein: CASSSNPRQGWSTEAFF.

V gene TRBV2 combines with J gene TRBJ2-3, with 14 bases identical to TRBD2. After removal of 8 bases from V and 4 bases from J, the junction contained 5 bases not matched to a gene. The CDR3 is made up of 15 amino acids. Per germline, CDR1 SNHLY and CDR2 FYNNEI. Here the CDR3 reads CASGTSGRGSDTQYF. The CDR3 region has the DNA TGTGCCAGCGGGACTAGCGGGAGAGGGTCAGATACGCAGTATTTT.

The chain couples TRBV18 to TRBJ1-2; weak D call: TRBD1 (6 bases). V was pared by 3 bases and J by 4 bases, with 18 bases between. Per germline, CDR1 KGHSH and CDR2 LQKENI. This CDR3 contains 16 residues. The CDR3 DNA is TGTGCCAGCTCACCGGCCACTATACAGGGAAGCTATGGCTACACCTTC. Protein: CASSPATIQGSYGYTF.

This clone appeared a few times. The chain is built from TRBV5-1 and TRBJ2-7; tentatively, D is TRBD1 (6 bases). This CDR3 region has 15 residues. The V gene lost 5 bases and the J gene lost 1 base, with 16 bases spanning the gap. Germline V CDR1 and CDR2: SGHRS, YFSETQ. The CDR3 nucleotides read TGCGCCAGCAGTCAGACAGGTGGGGGATCCTACGAGCAGTACTTC. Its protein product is CASSQTGGGSYEQYF.

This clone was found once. CDR3 sequence reads: CASSRGQANYGYTF. The CDR3 nucleotides are TGTGCCAGCAGCCGGGGACAGGCTAACTATGGCTACACCTTC. The chain employs TRBV2 and TRBJ1-2; 8 bases match TRBD1. Trimming removed 6 bases from V and 0 bases from J; junction bases left unmatched: 3. The length of the CDR3 is 14 residues. The germline gives CDR1 SNHLY, CDR2 FYNNEI. Based on the CDR3 plus reference TRBV2 and TRBJ1-2, the full variable domain is EPEVTQTPSHQVTQMGQEVILRCVPISNHLYFYWYRQILGQKVEFLVSFYNNEISEKSEIFDDQFSVERPDGSNFTLKIRSTKLEDSAMYFCASSRGQANYGYTFGSGTRLTVV.

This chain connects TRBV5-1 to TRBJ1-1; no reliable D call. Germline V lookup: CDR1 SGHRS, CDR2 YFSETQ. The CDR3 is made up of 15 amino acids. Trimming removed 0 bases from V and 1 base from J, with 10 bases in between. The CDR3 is CASSLDTAGNTEAFF. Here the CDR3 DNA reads TGCGCCAGCAGCTTGGATACCGCGGGGAACACTGAAGCTTTCTTT.